Below, 16 T cell receptor beta chains from the same sample are listed, as sequenced in a study of PD-1 blockade in classical Hodgkin lymphoma. Generated by immunoSEQ multiplex PCR, the TCRdb table keeps only in-frame clones and is missing some. Here the sample spans 25,000 to 30,000 clones, around 77% being singletons. Indicated time point: cycle 4 day 1 (C4D1), after five to seven weeks of nivolumab. All the patients suffered relapse after autologous stem cell transplantation, and brentuximab vedotin exposure differed. Specimen: peripheral blood mononuclear cells (PBMCs), collected before the fourth cycle of nivolumab. All receptors derive from a human donor with classical Hodgkin lymphoma.

This rearrangement joins TRBV10-3 to TRBJ1-2; unclear D gene. In germline, CDR1 is ENHRY, CDR2 SYGVKD. Trimming cost V 7 bases and J 8 bases, with 14 bases left between them. The CDR3 spans 12 residues. The CDR3 here is CAITQTGEGYTF. CDR3 bases: TGTGCCATCACCCAGACTGGGGAGGGCTACACCTTC.

This clone has a handful of counts. V and J are TRBV27 and TRBJ1-6, with D possibly matching TRBD1 (5 bases). V dropped 2 bases and J dropped 10 bases, with 9 bases sitting between them. The CDR3 loop spans 13 amino acids. Germline V gene data show CDR1 as MNHEY and CDR2 as SMNVEV (reference sequence). For the CDR3, the DNA is TGTGCCAGCAGTTTAGGGACCGACTCACCCCTCCACTTT. It is translated as CASSLGTDSPLHF.

This chain uses TRBV7-8 with TRBJ2-5, with a tentative D call TRBD1 (5 bases). The DNA matches TRBJ2-7 better at its end, which makes the J call doubtful. This CDR3 spans 14 amino acids. Germline V gene lookup returns CDR1 SGHVS and CDR2 FQNEAQ. CDR3 in amino acids: CASSLGQINYEQYF. The CDR3 DNA reads TGTGCCAGCAGCTTAGGACAGATAAACTACGAGCAGTACTTC.

V usage is TRBV9 and J usage is TRBJ2-3; 8 bases agree with TRBD1. CDR1 is SGDLS and CDR2 is YYNGEE in the germline V gene. J lost 8 bases, V lost 4 bases, and 18 bases had no gene match. This CDR3 contains 17 residues. The DNA for the CDR3 is TGTGCCAGCAGCAAACGCGAGGGACAGGTCTTCCTGGGTACGCAGTATTTT. Protein sequence: CASSKREGQVFLGTQYF.

CDR3: CASSYTETSGNTIYF. DNA of the CDR3: TGTGCCAGCAGTTACACGGAGACCTCTGGAAACACCATATATTTT. The chain employs TRBV6-5 and TRBJ1-3; D unclear. Trimming removed 2 bases at V and 0 bases at J, with 8 bases between. In germline, CDR1 is MNHEY, CDR2 SVGAGI. This CDR3 has 15 amino acids.

CDR3 coding DNA: TGTGCCAGCAGTTACCGACGACTGAACACCGGGGAGCTGTTTTTT. It specifies CASSYRRLNTGELFF. V and J are TRBV6-5 and TRBJ2-2; D not certain. Germline-derived CDR1 and CDR2 are MNHEY and SVGAGI. V was clipped by 2 bases and J by 1 base, with 8 bases between them. This CDR3 is 15 amino acids long.

This rearrangement joins TRBV19 to TRBJ1-1; TRBD1 is a possible D gene (5 bases). Germline loops: CDR1 LNHDA, CDR2 SQIVND (reference sequence). The CDR3 is 17 residues long. The ends were cut back, 6 bases at V and 1 base at J, with 21 bases in the middle. The CDR3 nucleotides are TGTGCCAGTAGCCAAAATCCAGGCCGGGGCCCGAACACTGAAGCTTTCTTT. This codes for CASSQNPGRGPNTEAFF.

This chain uses TRBV10-3 with TRBJ1-5; D gene unclear. Trimming cost V 8 bases and J 6 bases, with 11 bases left between them. The CDR3 is made up of 12 amino acids. Germline loops: CDR1 ENHRY, CDR2 SYGVKD. CDR3 bases: TGTGCCATCGGGTCTGAGGGTCAGCCCCAGCATTTT. Translating it yields CAIGSEGQPQHF.

This chain's CDR3 is CASSPRTGGGTEAFF. The CDR3 DNA reads TGTGCCAGCAGCCCGCGGACAGGGGGCGGTACTGAAGCTTTCTTT. This rearrangement joins TRBV7-2 to TRBJ1-1, with 11 positions matching TRBD1. Germline V gives CDR1 SGHTA, CDR2 FQGNSA. The CDR3 consists of 15 residues. The ends lost 5 bases at V and 5 bases at J; junction bases unmatched: 7.

The chain uses TRBV5-1 and TRBJ2-7; TRBD1 matches 10 bases. This CDR3 is 14 amino acids long. Germline assignment: CDR1 SGHRS and CDR2 YFSETQ. With V trimmed by 0 bases and J by 4 bases, 1 base remained unmatched. CDR3 region: CASSLGQGAYEQYF. In nucleotides, the CDR3 is TGCGCCAGCAGCTTGGGACAGGGGGCGTACGAGCAGTACTTC.

CDR3 DNA: TGTGCCAGTAGTATAGCTCTAACAGATACGCAGTATTTT. Encoded protein: CASSIALTDTQYF. The V call is TRBV19, the J call TRBJ2-3; unclear D gene. Per germline, CDR1 LNHDA and CDR2 SQIVND (reference sequence). With 1 base removed from V and 3 bases from J, the gap between germline ends came to 5 bases. CDR3 length equals 13 residues.

J is TRBJ2-2 and V is TRBV23-1, with D unresolved. TRBV23-1 is given ORF status, its function remaining uncertain. Deletions cut 10 bases from V and 3 bases from J, with 3 bases between. This CDR3 has 10 residues. This chain's CDR3 is CATDTGELFF. The CDR3 region has the DNA TGCGCCACCGACACCGGGGAGCTGTTTTTT.

This chain joins TRBV5-1 and TRBJ2-7, with D possibly being TRBD1 (6 bases). The germline V and J ends were trimmed by 4 bases and 3 bases, with 14 bases remaining between them. CDR1 is SGHRS and CDR2 is YFSETQ in the germline V gene. CDR3 length: 14 residues. CDR3 in DNA: TGCGCCAGCAGCGGAACGACAGGAGTCTACGAGCAGTACTTC. Translated, it gives CASSGTTGVYEQYF.

This chain joins TRBV11-2 and TRBJ2-7, with 8 bases that match TRBD2. Germline V gene sequence: CDR1 SGHAT, CDR2 FQNNGV. J gave up 4 bases and V 1 base, and 6 bases lay outside the gene matches. CDR3 length: 15 amino acids. The CDR3 nucleotides are TGTGCCAGCAGCTTAGTGGCGGGAGGTTGGTACGAGCAGTACTTC. Its translation is CASSLVAGGWYEQYF. The full variable domain, completed using reference TRBV11-2 and TRBJ2-7, is EAGVAQSPRYKIIEKRQSVAFWCNPISGHATLYWYQQILGQGPKLLIQFQNNGVVDDSQLPKDRFSAERLKGVDSTLKIQPAKLEDSAVYLCASSLVAGGWYEQYFGPGTRLTVT.

CDR3 amino acids: CASTRGRGEKLFF. In DNA form, the CDR3 reads TGCGCCAGCACGCGGGGGCGAGGTGAAAAACTGTTTTTT. The J gene is TRBJ1-4, the V gene TRBV5-1; TRBD1 is a possible D gene (6 bases). CDR1 is SGHRS and CDR2 is YFSETQ in the germline V gene. Deletions cut 6 bases from V and 7 bases from J, with 13 bases between. This CDR3 region has 13 residues.

The chain carries TRBV5-1 and TRBJ2-6; TRBD1 might be the D (6 bases). The V end was cut by 4 bases, the J end by 0 bases, with 11 bases between. The CDR3 totals 16 residues. Germline V gene sequence: CDR1 SGHRS, CDR2 YFSETQ. In DNA, the CDR3 is TGCGCCAGCAGCCTTCAGGACAGCTCTGGGGCCAACGTCCTGACTTTC. It codes for CASSLQDSSGANVLTF.